The 5 T cell receptor beta chains reported below all come from one sample, sequenced in a study of vaccination and CD4 T cells after COVID-19 (dated by TCRdb to the early 2020s). This sample's treatment or condition label indicates: approximately 9-day PBMC culture with coronavirus spike peptide pools or control peptides (ViraFEST assay). The antigens for these receptors are not known. The protocol used for the library was PCR. The instrument given in TCRdb is Illumina iSeq 100. TCR sequencing of DNA from cultured CD4+ T cells used the Oncomine TCR Beta short-read assay at the Johns Hopkins FTIC core. TCRdb trimmed the raw reads at Q25, called clones with MiXCR and kept productive beta chains. Rows with a matching CDR3 protein are joined into one entry that keeps the most common DNA and genes. The sample table contains 25,000 or so distinct CDR3 sequences; only one count was recorded for roughly 40% of them. The top ten clonotypes cover approximately 7.6% of the sample.

The sample comprised CD4+ T cells from blood, cultured in vitro. These receptors all stem from a human donor who had recovered from COVID-19.

This clonotype showed up just a few times. This chain connects TRBV7-2 to TRBJ1-2, with 10 bases identical to TRBD1. The CDR3 covers 15 residues. V dropped 3 bases and J dropped 4; count of bases not matched to a gene: 5. CDR1 is SGHTA, CDR2 FQGNSA, per germline. CDR3 protein: CASSLGDRGAYGYTF. The CDR3 DNA is TGTGCCAGCAGCTTGGGGGACAGGGGCGCCTATGGCTACACCTTC.

CDR3 DNA: TGTGCCAGCAAGGGGAACAATCAGCCCCAGCATTTT. Translating gives CASKGNNQPQHF. The rearrangement joins TRBV27 to TRBJ1-5; maybe TRBD1 (5 bases). The length of the CDR3 is 12 residues. Looked up from germline, CDR1 is MNHEY and CDR2 is SMNVEV (reference sequence). V lost 7 bases and J lost 3, with 7 bases in between.

This clonotype rates as medium-sized. V gene TRBV7-8 combines with J gene TRBJ2-3, with TRBD2 matching 13 bases. CDR3 length equals 16 residues. Losses at the gene ends were 5 bases for V and 2 bases for J; bases not matched to a gene: 4. Germline CDR1 SGHVS, CDR2 FQNEAQ. The CDR3 spells CASSRLAGGLTDTQYF. DNA for the CDR3: TGTGCCAGCAGCCGACTAGCGGGGGGTCTCACAGATACGCAGTATTTT.

The chain joins TRBV7-6 to TRBJ2-3; TRBD1 agrees at 9 bases. Looked up from germline, CDR1 is SGHVS and CDR2 is FNYEAQ. This CDR3 region has 15 residues. V lost 3 bases to trimming and J lost 5 bases; unmatched junction nucleotides: 6. The CDR3 DNA follows: TGTGCCAGCAGCTTCAACCTGGACAGGGGAGATACGCAGTATTTT. Encoded protein: CASSFNLDRGDTQYF. The complete variable domain, with remaining parts taken from reference TRBV7-6 and TRBJ2-3, reads GAGVSQSPRYKVTKRGQDVALRCDPISGHVSLYWYRQALGQGPEFLTYFNYEAQQDKSGLPNDRFSAERPEGSISTLTIQRTEQRDSAMYRCASSFNLDRGDTQYFGPGTRLTVL.

The V gene is TRBV20-1, the J gene TRBJ2-3, with 11 bases lining up with TRBD2. The CDR3 runs to 13 residues. CDR1 and CDR2 (germline): DFQATT, SNEGSKA (reference sequence). J was trimmed by 9 bases and V by 3 bases; bases with no gene match: 5. CDR3 nucleotide sequence: TGCAGTGCTAGTAGCGGGAGGGAGGACACGCAGTATTTT. It is translated as CSASSGREDTQYF.